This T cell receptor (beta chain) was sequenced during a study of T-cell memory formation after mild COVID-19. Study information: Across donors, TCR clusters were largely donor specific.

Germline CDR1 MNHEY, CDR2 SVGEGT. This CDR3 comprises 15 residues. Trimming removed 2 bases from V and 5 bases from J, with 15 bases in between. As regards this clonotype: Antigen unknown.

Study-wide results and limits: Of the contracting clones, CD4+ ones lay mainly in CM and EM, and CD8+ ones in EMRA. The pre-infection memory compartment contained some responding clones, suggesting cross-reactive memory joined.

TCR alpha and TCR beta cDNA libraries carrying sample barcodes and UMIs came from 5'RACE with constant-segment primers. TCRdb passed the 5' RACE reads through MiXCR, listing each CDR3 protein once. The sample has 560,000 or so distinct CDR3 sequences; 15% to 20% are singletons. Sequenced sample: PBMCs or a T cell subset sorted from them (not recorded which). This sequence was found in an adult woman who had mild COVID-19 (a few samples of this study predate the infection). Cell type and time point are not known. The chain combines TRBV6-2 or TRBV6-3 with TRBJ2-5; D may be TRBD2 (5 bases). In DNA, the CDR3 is TGTGCCAGCAGTTACCGGGGAAGGACTTCGGAGACCCAGTACTTC. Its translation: CASSYRGRTSETQYF.